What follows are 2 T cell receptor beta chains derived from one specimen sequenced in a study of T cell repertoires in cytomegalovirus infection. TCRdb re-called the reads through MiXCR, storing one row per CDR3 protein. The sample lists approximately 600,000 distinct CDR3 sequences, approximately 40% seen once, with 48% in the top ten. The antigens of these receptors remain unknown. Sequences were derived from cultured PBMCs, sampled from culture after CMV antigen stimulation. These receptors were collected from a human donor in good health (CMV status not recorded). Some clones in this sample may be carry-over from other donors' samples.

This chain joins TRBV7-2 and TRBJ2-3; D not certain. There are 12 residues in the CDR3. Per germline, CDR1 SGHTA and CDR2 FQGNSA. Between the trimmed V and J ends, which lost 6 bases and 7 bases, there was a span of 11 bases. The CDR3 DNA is TGTGCCAGCAGTCGGCGTGGGAATACGCAGTATTTT. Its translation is CASSRRGNTQYF.

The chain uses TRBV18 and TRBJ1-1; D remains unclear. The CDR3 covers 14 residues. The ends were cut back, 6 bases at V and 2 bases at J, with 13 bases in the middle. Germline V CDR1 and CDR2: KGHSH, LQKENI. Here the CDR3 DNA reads TGTGCCAGCTCCCCGAGGAGGGTTAACACTGAAGCTTTCTTT. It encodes CASSPRRVNTEAFF.